The 20 T cell receptor beta chains reported below all come from one sample, sequenced in a study of shared clonotypes between healthy human individuals. It was CD45RO-negative cells, positively selected for CCR7, that made up naive CD8 cells, with terminally differentiated effector memory CD45RA+ cells excluded. Produced via immunoSEQ multiplex PCR; TCRdb's table is partial and in-frame only. The repertoire includes approximately 810,000 clones, almost 95% of them detected once, and less than 25% sits in the top ten. Sequencing was carried out using naive CD8+ T cells sorted from blood. The receptors come from a man aged 25 to 45 in good health.

The chain links TRBV5-4 to TRBJ1-4; 7 nucleotides align to TRBD1. Germline CDR1 reads SGHNT; CDR2 reads YYREEE (reference sequence). This CDR3 has 16 residues. With 3 bases clipped from V and 4 bases from J, the junction kept 9 bases outside the gene matches. Written as DNA, the CDR3 is TGTGCCAGCAGCTCTGGTGGGGACAGAAATAATGAAAAACTGTTTTTT. Translated, it gives CASSSGGDRNNEKLFF.

J is TRBJ1-5 and V is TRBV6-6; D is uncertain. This CDR3 region has 13 residues. V was clipped by 6 bases and J by 0 bases, with 6 bases between them. Per the germline V gene, CDR1 is MNHNY and CDR2 is SVGAGI (reference sequence). For the CDR3, the DNA is TGTGCCAGCAGCGGATATAGCAATCAGCCCCAGCATTTT. It yields the protein CASSGYSNQPQHF.

This clone showed up just once. The chain is built from TRBV7-9 and TRBJ2-7, with a weak D call TRBD2 (6 bases). The CDR3 is 13 amino acids. Trimming left V 5 bases short and J 6 bases short, with 14 bases between. The germline V gene has CDR1 SEHNR and CDR2 FQNEAQ (reference sequence). CDR3 protein: CASSPGGGVEQYF. Written as DNA, the CDR3 is TGTGCCAGCAGCCCCGGAGGAGGGGTCGAGCAGTACTTC.

This chain joins TRBV6-5 and TRBJ1-4, with D unresolved. V was trimmed by 2 bases and J by 8 bases, leaving 9 bases between them. This CDR3 has 13 residues. Germline CDR1 reads MNHEY; CDR2 reads SVGAGI. The CDR3: CASSYTEMEKLFF. CDR3 nucleotides: TGTGCCAGCAGTTACACGGAAATGGAAAAACTGTTTTTT.

This sequence joins TRBV7-8 and TRBJ2-2; 10 bases align to TRBD2. The CDR3 runs 17 residues. V trimming: 0 bases; J trimming: 1 base; junction bases outside the gene matches: 2. Per the germline V gene, CDR1 is SGHVS and CDR2 is FQNEAQ. CDR3 nucleotide sequence: TGTGCCAGCAGCTTAGCGGGACTAGCGCAGAACACCGGGGAGCTGTTTTTT. Translating gives CASSLAGLAQNTGELFF.

Comment on this clone: A much larger clone differs by one base, so this may be a read error. Other DNA sequences in this sample translate to the same CDR3. CDR3 residues: CASSQVTGGSYNEQFF. CDR3 nucleotides: TGCGCCAGCAGCCAAGTGACAGGGGGCTCCTACAATGAGCAGTTCTTC. V is TRBV4-3 and J is TRBJ2-1; TRBD1 agrees at 9 bases. V gave up 1 base and J gave up 0 bases; unmatched junction bases: 1. This CDR3 has 16 residues. Germline CDR1 and CDR2: LGHNA and YSLEER.

The genes are TRBV10-3 and TRBJ2-1; D is possibly TRBD2 (5 bases). V gave up 4 bases and J gave up 0 bases, with 7 bases separating them. Per the germline V gene, CDR1 is ENHRY and CDR2 is SYGVKD. The CDR3 has 14 residues. The CDR3 coding sequence is TGTGCCATCAGTGTGGGGAGCTCCTACAATGAGCAGTTCTTC. Translated: CAISVGSSYNEQFF.

This chain connects TRBV27 to TRBJ2-2, with D hard to call. Trimming left V 4 bases short and J 8 bases short, with 11 bases between. Germline loops: CDR1 MNHEY, CDR2 SMNVEV (reference sequence). This CDR3 is built from 13 residues. In DNA, the CDR3 is TGTGCCAGCAGTTACCGCGAGTATGGGGAGCTGTTTTTT. Translated, it gives CASSYREYGELFF.

V gene TRBV27 combines with J gene TRBJ1-2; D is possibly TRBD1 (5 bases). This CDR3 has 15 residues. V gave up 6 bases and J gave up 3 bases, with 17 bases separating them. Germline V CDR1 and CDR2: MNHEY, SMNVEV (reference sequence). DNA of the CDR3: TGTGCCAGCAGCTCCCCGTATGAAGGGGACTATGGCTACACCTTC. Its translation is CASSSPYEGDYGYTF.

This sequence joins TRBV2 and TRBJ2-7, with 8 bases aligning to TRBD1. CDR3 length equals 13 residues. Per the germline V gene, CDR1 is SNHLY and CDR2 is FYNNEI. With V trimmed by 8 bases and J by 5 bases, 8 bases remained unmatched. The CDR3 protein is CASAQGALNEQYF. CDR3 DNA sequence: TGTGCCAGCGCGCAGGGGGCTCTCAACGAGCAGTACTTC.

The V gene is TRBV7-7, the J gene TRBJ2-3; 7 bases are a match to TRBD2. V lost 8 bases and J lost 3; bases outside the gene matches: 11. CDR1 SSHAT and CDR2 FNYEAQ come from the germline V gene (reference sequence). The CDR3 covers 15 residues. This CDR3 reads CASSHGQRETDTQYF. The CDR3 nucleotides read TGTGCCAGCTCCCATGGCCAGCGGGAAACAGATACGCAGTATTTT. Full variable domain (outside the CDR3, taken from reference TRBV7-7 and TRBJ2-3): GAGVSQSPRYKVTKRGQDVTLRCDPISSHATLYWYQQALGQGPEFLTYFNYEAQPDKSGLPSDRFSAERPEGSISTLTIQRTEQRDSAMYRCASSHGQRETDTQYFGPGTRLTVL.

This chain joins TRBV27 and TRBJ2-3; D may be TRBD2 (6 bases). The V gene lost 0 bases and the J gene lost 3 bases, with 13 bases spanning the gap. Germline V gives CDR1 MNHEY, CDR2 SMNVEV (reference sequence). The CDR3 runs 16 residues. In DNA form, the CDR3 reads TGTGCCAGCAGTTTATCGGTGGCTAGCGATACAGATACGCAGTATTTT. This encodes CASSLSVASDTDTQYF.

The V gene is TRBV28, the J gene TRBJ2-5, with D possibly matching TRBD2 (5 bases). Germline CDR1 and CDR2: MDHEN and SYDVKM. CDR3 size: 14 residues. V was cut by 10 bases and J by 5 bases, with 20 bases left in between. CDR3 sequence (DNA): TGTGCCATCAAGCACGGGGTTAATTGGGAGACCCAGTACTTC. Amino acid sequence: CAIKHGVNWETQYF.

The V and J genes are TRBV11-3 and TRBJ2-1; TRBD2 matches 10 bases. Trimming at V came to 4 bases and at J to 6 bases, leaving 9 bases not matched to a gene. Looked up from germline, CDR1 is SGHNT and CDR2 is YENEEA. The length of the CDR3 is 16 residues. The CDR3 sequence is CASSSSQREGGNEQFF. The CDR3 DNA is TGTGCCAGCAGCTCCTCCCAGCGGGAGGGTGGCAATGAGCAGTTCTTC.

The chain uses TRBV10-2 and TRBJ1-2, with D perhaps matching TRBD1 (6 bases). The V gene lost 5 bases and the J gene lost 4 bases, with 17 bases spanning the gap. The CDR3 length is 15 residues. Germline CDR1 is WSHSY and CDR2 is SAAADI. The CDR3 nucleotides read TGCGCCAGCAGTAGTAGGGGGGGCGTCGTCTATGGCTACACCTTC. This encodes CASSSRGGVVYGYTF.

This chain links TRBV29-1 with TRBJ1-1, with D possibly TRBD1 on 6 matching bases. Germline CDR1 reads SQVTM; CDR2 reads ANQGSEA. The CDR3 loop spans 13 amino acids. Trimming left V 3 bases short and J 10 bases short, with 18 bases between. CDR3 nucleotide sequence: TGCAGCGTTGACTGGGGGCGGCGATGGGGAGCTTTCTTT. It translates to CSVDWGRRWGAFF.

Note on this clone: Distinct nucleotide sequences in the sample also encode this CDR3. The rearrangement links TRBV27 to TRBJ2-7; no clear D gene. The CDR3 sequence is 11 residues long. In germline, CDR1 is MNHEY, CDR2 SMNVEV (reference sequence). Trimming stripped 2 bases from V and 6 bases from J, with 5 bases between. As DNA, the CDR3 is TGTGCCAGCAGTTTAGGATCCGAGCAGTACTTC. Translation gives CASSLGSEQYF.

This clone was observed once. The chain uses TRBV10-3 and TRBJ2-2, with D possibly being TRBD1 (5 bases). The CDR3 is made up of 16 amino acids. V lost 2 bases, J lost 0 bases, and 10 bases lay in between. Per germline, CDR1 ENHRY and CDR2 SYGVKD. The CDR3 DNA follows: TGTGCCATCAGTGAGCTAGGGGCGACGAACACCGGGGAGCTGTTTTTT. Translation gives CAISELGATNTGELFF.

CDR3 residues: CASSLAWGNTGELFF. DNA for the CDR3: TGTGCCAGCAGCTTAGCTTGGGGGAACACCGGGGAGCTGTTTTTT. This chain connects TRBV7-9 to TRBJ2-2; D gene ambiguous. CDR3 length equals 15 residues. CDR1 is SEHNR, CDR2 FQNEAQ, per germline (reference sequence). Between the trimmed V and J ends, which lost 0 bases and 1 base, there was a span of 6 bases.

The J gene is TRBJ2-7, the V gene TRBV14; D is possibly TRBD1 (6 bases). This CDR3 contains 16 residues. Trimming took off 5 bases at V and 2 bases at J, with 19 bases between the two ends. Germline V gene sequence: CDR1 SGHDN, CDR2 FVKESK. CDR3 in amino acids: CASSISPGQATYEQYF. The CDR3 coding sequence is TGTGCCAGCAGCATATCACCGGGACAAGCCACCTACGAGCAGTACTTC.